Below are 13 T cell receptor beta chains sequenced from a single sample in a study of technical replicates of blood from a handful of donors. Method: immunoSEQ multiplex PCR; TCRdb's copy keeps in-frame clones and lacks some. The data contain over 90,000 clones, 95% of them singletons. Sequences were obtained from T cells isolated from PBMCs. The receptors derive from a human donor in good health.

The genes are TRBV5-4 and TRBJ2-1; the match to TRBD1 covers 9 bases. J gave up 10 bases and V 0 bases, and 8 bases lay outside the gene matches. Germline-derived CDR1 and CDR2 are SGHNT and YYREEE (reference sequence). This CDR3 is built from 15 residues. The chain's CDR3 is CASSLEGTGLREQFF. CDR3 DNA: TGTGCCAGCAGCTTGGAAGGGACAGGGCTTAGAGAGCAGTTCTTC.

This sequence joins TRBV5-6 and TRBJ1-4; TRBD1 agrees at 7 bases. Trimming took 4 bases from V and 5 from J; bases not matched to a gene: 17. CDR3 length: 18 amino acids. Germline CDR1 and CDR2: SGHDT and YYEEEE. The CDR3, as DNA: TGTGCCAGCAGCCTAAAGACAGGGATCATCCGGGAAAATGAAAAACTGTTTTTT. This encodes CASSLKTGIIRENEKLFF. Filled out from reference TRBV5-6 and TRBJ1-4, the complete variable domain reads DAGVTQSPTHLIKTRGQQVTLRCSPKSGHDTVSWYQQALGQGPQFIFQYYEEEERQRGNFPDRFSGHQFPNYSSELNVNALLLGDSALYLCASSLKTGIIRENEKLFFGSGTQLSVL.

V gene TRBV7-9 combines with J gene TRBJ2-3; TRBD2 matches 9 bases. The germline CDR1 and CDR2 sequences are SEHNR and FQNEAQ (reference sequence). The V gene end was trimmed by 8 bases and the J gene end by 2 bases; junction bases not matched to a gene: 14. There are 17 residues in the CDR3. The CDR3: CASGLGTGTSYTDTQYF. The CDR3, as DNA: TGTGCCAGCGGGTTGGGCACCGGGACTAGCTACACAGATACGCAGTATTTT.

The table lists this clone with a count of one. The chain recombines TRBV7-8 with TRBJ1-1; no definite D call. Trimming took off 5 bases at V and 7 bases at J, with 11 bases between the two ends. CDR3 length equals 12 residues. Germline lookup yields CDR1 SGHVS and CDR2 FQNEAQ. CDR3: CASSIGEDEAFF. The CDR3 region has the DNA TGTGCCAGCAGCATCGGGGAGGATGAAGCTTTCTTT.

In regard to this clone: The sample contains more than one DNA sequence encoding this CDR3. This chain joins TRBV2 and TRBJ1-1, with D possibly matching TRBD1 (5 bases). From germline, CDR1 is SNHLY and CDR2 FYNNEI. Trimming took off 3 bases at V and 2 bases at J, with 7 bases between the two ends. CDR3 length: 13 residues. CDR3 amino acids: CASSEQGNTEAFF. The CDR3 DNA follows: TGTGCCAGCAGTGAGCAGGGTAACACTGAAGCTTTCTTT.

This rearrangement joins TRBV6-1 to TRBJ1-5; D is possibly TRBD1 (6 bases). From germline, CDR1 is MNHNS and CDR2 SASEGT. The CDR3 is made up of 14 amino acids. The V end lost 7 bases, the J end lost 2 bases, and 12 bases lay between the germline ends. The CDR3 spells CASIFNRGNQPQHF. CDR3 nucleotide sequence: TGTGCCAGCATATTTAACAGGGGCAATCAGCCCCAGCATTTT.

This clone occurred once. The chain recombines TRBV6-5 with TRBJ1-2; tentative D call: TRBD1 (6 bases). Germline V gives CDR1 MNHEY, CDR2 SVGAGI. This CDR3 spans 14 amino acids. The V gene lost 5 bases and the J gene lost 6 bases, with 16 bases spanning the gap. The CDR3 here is CASSRNGGANGYTF. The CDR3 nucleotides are TGTGCCAGCAGTCGAAACGGGGGGGCGAATGGCTACACCTTC.

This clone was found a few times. The DNA of the CDR3 is TGTGCCAGCAGCCACACGAACACTGAAGCTTTCTTT. This codes for CASSHTNTEAFF. The chain uses TRBV9 and TRBJ1-1; D ambiguous. Trimming took off 4 bases at V and 1 base at J, with 5 bases between the two ends. The germline CDR1 and CDR2 sequences are SGDLS and YYNGEE. This CDR3 has 12 residues. Drawing the rest from reference TRBV9 and TRBJ1-1, the complete variable domain is DSGVTQTPKHLITATGQRVTLRCSPRSGDLSVYWYQQSLDQGLQFLIQYYNGEERAKGNILERFSAQQFPDLHSELNLSSLELGDSALYFCASSHTNTEAFFGQGTRLTVV.

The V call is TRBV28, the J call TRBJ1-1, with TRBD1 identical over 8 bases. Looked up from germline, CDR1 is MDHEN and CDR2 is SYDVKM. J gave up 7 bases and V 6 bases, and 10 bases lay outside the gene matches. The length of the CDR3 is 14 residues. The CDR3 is CASSYTGGEIEAFF. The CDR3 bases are TGTGCCAGCAGCTATACAGGGGGAGAGATTGAAGCTTTCTTT. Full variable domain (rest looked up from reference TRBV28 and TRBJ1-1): DVKVTQSSRYLVKRTGEKVFLECVQDMDHENMFWYRQDPGLGLRLIYFSYDVKMKEKGDIPEGYSVSREKKERFSLILESASTNQTSMYLCASSYTGGEIEAFFGQGTRLTVV.

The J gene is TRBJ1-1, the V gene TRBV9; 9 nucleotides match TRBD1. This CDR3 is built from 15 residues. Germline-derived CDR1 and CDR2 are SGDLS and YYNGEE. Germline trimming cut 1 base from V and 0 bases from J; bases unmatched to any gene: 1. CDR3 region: CASSVWTGVNTEAFF. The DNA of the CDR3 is TGTGCCAGCAGCGTATGGACAGGGGTGAACACTGAAGCTTTCTTT.

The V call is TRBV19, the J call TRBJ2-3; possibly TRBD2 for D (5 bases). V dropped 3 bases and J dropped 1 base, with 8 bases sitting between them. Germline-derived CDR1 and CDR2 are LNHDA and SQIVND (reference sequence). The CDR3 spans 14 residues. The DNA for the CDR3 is TGTGCCAGTAGTATGCTACTAGGCACAGATACGCAGTATTTT. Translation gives CASSMLLGTDTQYF.

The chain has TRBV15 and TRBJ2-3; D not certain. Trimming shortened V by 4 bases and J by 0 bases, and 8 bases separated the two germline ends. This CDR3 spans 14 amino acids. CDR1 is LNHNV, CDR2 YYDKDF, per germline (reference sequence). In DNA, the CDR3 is TGTGCCACCAGCAAATCGTTTAGCACAGATACGCAGTATTTT. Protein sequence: CATSKSFSTDTQYF.

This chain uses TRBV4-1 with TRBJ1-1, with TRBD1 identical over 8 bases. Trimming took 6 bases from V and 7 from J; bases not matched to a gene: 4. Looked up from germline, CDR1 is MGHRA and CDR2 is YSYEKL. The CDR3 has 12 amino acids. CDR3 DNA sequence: TGCGCCAGCAGAGCAGGGGGCCTTGAAGCTTTCTTT. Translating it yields CASRAGGLEAFF.